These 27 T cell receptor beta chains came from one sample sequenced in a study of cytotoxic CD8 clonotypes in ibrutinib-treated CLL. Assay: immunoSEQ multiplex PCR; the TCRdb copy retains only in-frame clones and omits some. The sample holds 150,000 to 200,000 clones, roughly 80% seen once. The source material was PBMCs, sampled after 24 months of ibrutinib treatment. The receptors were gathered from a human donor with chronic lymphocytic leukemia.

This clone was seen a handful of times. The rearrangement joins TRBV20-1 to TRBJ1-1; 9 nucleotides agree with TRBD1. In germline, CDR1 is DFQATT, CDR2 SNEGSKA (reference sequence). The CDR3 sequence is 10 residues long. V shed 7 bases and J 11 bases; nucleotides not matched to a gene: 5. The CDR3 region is CSGGQGLAFF. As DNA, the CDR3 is TGCAGTGGGGGACAGGGATTGGCTTTCTTT.

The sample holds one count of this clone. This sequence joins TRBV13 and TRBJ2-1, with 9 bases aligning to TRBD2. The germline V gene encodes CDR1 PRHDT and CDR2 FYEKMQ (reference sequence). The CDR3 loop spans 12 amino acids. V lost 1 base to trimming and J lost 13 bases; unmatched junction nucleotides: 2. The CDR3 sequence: CASSLALAGQFF. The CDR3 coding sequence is TGTGCCAGCAGCTTAGCGCTAGCGGGACAGTTCTTC.

CDR3 nucleotide sequence: TGTGCCAGCAGCTCCCCTAGGGACGGCAATCAGCCCCAGCATTTT. Its protein product is CASSSPRDGNQPQHF. This chain joins TRBV5-5 and TRBJ1-5; D is perhaps TRBD1 (5 bases). Germline V gives CDR1 SGHKS, CDR2 YYEKEE (reference sequence). Trimming stripped 3 bases from V and 2 bases from J, with 12 bases between. The CDR3 is 15 residues long. Looking up the rest from reference TRBV5-5 and TRBJ1-5 gives the full variable domain: DAGVTQSPTHLIKTRGQQVTLRCSPISGHKSVSWYQQVLGQGPQFIFQYYEKEERGRGNFPDRFSARQFPNYSSELNVNALLLGDSALYLCASSSPRDGNQPQHFGDGTRLSIL.

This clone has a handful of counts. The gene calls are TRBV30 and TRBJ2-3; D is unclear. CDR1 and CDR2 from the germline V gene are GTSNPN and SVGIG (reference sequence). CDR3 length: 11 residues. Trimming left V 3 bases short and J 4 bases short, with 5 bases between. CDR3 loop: CAWSDADTQYF. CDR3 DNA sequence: TGTGCCTGGAGCGATGCAGATACGCAGTATTTT.

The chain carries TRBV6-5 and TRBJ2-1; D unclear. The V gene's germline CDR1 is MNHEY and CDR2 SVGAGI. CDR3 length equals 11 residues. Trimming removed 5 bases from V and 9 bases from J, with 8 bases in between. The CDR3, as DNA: TGTGCCAGCAGTGAAGGTGGTGAGCAGTTCTTC. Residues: CASSEGGEQFF.

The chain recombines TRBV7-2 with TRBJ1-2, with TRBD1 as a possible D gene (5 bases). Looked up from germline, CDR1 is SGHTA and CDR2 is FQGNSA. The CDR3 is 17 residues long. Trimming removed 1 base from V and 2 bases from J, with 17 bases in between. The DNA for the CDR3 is TGTGCCAGCAGCTTAGGTCCGGCCAGGGCACGGAACTATGGCTACACCTTC. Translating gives CASSLGPARARNYGYTF.

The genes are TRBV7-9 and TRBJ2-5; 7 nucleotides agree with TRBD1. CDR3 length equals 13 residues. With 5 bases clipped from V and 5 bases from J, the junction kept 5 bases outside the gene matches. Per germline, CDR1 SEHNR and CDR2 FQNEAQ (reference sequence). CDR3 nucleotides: TGTGCCAGCAGCGAAGACAGGGTTGAGACCCAGTACTTC. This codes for CASSEDRVETQYF.

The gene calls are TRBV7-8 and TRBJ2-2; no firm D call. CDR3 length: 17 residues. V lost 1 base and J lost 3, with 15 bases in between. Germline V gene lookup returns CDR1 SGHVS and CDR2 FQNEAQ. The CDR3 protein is CASSLGVGVLYTGELFF. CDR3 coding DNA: TGTGCCAGCAGCTTAGGAGTAGGAGTTTTGTACACCGGGGAGCTGTTTTTT.

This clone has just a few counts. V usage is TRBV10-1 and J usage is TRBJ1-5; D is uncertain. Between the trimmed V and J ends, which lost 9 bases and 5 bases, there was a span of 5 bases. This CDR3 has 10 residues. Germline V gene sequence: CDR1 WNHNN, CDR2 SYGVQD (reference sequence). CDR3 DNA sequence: TGCGCCAGGAGAGATCAGCCCCAGCATTTT. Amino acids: CARRDQPQHF.

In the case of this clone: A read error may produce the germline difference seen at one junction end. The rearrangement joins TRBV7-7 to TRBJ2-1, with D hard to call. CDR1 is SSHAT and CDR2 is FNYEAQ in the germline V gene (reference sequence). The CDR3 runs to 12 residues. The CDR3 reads CASSLVVGEQFF. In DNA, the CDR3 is TGTGCTAGCAGCTTAGTGGTGGGAGAGCAGTTCTTC.

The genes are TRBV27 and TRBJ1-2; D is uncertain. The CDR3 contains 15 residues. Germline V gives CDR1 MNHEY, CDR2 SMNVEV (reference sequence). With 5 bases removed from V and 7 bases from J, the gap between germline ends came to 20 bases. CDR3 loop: CASSPSGGSSFGYTF. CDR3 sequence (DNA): TGTGCCAGCAGTCCTTCGGGAGGTTCGTCGTTTGGCTACACCTTC.

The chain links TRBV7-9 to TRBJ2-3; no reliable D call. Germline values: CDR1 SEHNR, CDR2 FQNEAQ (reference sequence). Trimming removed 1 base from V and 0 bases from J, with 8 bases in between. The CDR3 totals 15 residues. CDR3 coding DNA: TGTGCCAGCAGCTTAGACAGCATAAGCACAGATACGCAGTATTTT. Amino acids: CASSLDSISTDTQYF.

The CDR3 reads CASSLKDGAYEQYF. The CDR3 DNA is TGTGCCAGCAGTTTAAAGGACGGAGCCTACGAGCAGTACTTC. V is TRBV27 and J is TRBJ2-7; D is uncertain. This CDR3 is 14 amino acids long. Per germline, CDR1 MNHEY and CDR2 SMNVEV (reference sequence). The V end lost 2 bases, the J end lost 2 bases, and 10 bases lay between the germline ends.

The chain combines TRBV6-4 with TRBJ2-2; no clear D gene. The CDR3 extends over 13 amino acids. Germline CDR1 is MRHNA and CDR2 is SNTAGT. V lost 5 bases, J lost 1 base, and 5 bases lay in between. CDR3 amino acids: CASSRENTGELFF. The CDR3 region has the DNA TGTGCCAGCAGTAGGGAGAACACCGGGGAGCTGTTTTTT.

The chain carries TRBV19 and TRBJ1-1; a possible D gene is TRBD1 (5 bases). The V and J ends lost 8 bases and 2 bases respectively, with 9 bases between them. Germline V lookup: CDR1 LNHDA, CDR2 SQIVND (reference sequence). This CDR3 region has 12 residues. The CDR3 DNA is TGTGCCAGTTCCAGGGCTAACACTGAAGCTTTCTTT. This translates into CASSRANTEAFF.

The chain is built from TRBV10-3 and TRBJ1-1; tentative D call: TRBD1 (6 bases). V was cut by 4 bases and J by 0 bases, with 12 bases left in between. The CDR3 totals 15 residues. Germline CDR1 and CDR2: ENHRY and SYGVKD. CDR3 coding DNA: TGTGCCATCAGTGGGGGTACAGGGATGAACACTGAAGCTTTCTTT. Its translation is CAISGGTGMNTEAFF.

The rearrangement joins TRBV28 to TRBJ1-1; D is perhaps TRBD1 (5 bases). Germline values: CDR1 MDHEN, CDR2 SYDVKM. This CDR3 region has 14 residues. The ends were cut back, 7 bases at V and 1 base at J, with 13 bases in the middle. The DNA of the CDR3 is TGTGCCAGCATAAGTGCAGGGAGGAACACTGAAGCTTTCTTT. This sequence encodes CASISAGRNTEAFF.

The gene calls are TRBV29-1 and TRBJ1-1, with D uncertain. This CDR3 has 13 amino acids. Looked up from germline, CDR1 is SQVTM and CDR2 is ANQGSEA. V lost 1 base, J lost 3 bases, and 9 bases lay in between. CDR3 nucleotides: TGCAGCGTTGAAGGGGCGCAAGACACTGAAGCTTTCTTT. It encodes CSVEGAQDTEAFF.

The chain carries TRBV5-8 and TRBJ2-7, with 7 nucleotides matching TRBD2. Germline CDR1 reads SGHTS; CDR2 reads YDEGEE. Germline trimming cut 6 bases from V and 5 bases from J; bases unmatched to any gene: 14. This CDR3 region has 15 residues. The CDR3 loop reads CASNEGRGVIDEQYF. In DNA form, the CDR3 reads TGTGCCAGCAACGAAGGTCGGGGGGTGATCGACGAGCAGTACTTC. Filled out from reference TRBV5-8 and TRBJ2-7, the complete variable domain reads EAGVTQSPTHLIKTRGQQATLRCSPISGHTSVYWYQQALGLGLQFLLWYDEGEERNRGNFPPRFSGRQFPNYSSELNVNALELEDSALYLCASNEGRGVIDEQYFGPGTRLTVT.

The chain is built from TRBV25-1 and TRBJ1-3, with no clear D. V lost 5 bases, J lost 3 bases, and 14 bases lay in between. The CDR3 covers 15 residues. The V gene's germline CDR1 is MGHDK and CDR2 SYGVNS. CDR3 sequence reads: CASSPQTGRGNTIYF. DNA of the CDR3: TGTGCCAGCAGTCCACAGACGGGCCGTGGAAACACCATATATTTT. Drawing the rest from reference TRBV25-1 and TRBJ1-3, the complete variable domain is EADIYQTPRYLVIGTGKKITLECSQTMGHDKMYWYQQDPGMELHLIHYSYGVNSTEKGDLSSESTVSRIRTEHFPLTLESARPSHTSQYLCASSPQTGRGNTIYFGEGSWLTVV.

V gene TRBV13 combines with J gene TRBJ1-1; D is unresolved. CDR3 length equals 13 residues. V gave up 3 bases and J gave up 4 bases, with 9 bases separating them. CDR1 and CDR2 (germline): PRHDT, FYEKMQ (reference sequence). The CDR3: CASSFGGPTEAFF. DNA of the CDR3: TGTGCCAGCAGCTTCGGAGGGCCCACTGAAGCTTTCTTT. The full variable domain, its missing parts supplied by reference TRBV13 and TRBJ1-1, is AAGVIQSPRHLIKEKRETATLKCYPIPRHDTVYWYQQGPGQDPQFLISFYEKMQSDKGSIPDRFSAQQFSDYHSELNMSSLELGDSALYFCASSFGGPTEAFFGQGTRLTVV.

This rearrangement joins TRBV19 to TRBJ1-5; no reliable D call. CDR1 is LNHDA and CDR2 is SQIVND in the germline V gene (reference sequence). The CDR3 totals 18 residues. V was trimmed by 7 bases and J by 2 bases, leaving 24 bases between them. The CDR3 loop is CASTDYGLGILRNQPQHF. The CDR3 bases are TGTGCCAGTACAGATTACGGATTGGGGATATTGCGCAATCAGCCCCAGCATTTT.

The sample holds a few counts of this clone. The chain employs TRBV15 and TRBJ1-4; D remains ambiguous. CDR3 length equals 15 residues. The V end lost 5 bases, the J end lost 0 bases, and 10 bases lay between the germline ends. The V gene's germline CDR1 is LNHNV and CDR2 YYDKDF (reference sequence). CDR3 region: CATSPAGSTNEKLFF. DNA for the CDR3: TGTGCCACCAGCCCGGCGGGTTCAACTAATGAAAAACTGTTTTTT.

The CDR3 sequence: CASRIGTGKTYEQYF. The CDR3 bases are TGTGCCAGCAGGATTGGGACAGGGAAGACCTACGAGCAGTACTTC. The chain is built from TRBV6-1 and TRBJ2-7; TRBD1 matches 9 bases. CDR1 MNHNS and CDR2 SASEGT come from the germline V gene. The CDR3 length is 15 residues. Unmatched junction bases numbered 8, after V lost 6 bases and J lost 2 bases.

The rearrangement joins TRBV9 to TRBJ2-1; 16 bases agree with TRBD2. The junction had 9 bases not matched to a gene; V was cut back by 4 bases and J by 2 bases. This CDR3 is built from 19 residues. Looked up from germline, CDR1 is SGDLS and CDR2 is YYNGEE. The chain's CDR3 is CASSLGLAGGPGTYNEQFF. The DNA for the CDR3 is TGTGCCAGCAGCTTGGGACTAGCGGGAGGGCCGGGGACCTACAATGAGCAGTTCTTC.

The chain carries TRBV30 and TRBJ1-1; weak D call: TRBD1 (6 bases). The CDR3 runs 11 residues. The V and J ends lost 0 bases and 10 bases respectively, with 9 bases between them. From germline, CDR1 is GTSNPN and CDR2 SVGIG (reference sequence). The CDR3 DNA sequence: TGTGCCTGGAGTGTACAGGGCTTAGCTTTCTTT. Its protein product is CAWSVQGLAFF.

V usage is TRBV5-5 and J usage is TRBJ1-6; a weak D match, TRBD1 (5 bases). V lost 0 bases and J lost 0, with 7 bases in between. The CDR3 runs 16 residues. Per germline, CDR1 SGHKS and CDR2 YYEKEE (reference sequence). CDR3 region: CASSLGTPSYNSPLHF. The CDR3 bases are TGTGCCAGCAGCTTGGGGACACCCTCCTATAATTCACCCCTCCACTTT.